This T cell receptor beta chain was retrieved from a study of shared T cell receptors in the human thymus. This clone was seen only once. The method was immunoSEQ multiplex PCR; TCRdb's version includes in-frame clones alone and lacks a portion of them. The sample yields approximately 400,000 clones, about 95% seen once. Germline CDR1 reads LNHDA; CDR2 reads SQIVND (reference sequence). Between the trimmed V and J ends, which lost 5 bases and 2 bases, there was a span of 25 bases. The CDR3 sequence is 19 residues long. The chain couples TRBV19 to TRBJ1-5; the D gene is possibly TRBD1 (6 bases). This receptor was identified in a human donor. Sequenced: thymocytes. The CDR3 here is CASSPTRAGASRRNQPQHF. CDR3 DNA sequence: TGTGCCAGTAGTCCCACTAGGGCAGGGGCCTCCCGCCGCAATCAGCCCCAGCATTTT.